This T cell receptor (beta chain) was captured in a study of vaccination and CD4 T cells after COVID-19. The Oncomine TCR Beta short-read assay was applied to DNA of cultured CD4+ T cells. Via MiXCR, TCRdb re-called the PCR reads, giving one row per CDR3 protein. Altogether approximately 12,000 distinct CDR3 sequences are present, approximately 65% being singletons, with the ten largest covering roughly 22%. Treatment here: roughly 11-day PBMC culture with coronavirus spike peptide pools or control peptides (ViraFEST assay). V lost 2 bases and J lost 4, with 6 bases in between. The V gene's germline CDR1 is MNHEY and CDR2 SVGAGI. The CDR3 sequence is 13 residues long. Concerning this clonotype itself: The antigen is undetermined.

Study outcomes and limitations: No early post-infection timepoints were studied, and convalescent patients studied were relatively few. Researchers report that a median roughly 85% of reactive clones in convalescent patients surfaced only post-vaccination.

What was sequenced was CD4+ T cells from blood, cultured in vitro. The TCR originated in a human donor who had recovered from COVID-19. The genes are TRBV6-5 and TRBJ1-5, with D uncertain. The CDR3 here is CASSYGRNQPQHF. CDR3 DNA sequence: TGTGCCAGCAGTTACGGTCGGAATCAGCCCCAGCATTTT.